This TCR beta chain was observed in a study of control samples from healthy donors and cancer patients (dated by TCRdb to 2020 to 2021). The library was prepared using the immunoSEQ multiplex PCR assay. TCRdb carries this immuneACCESS record with in-frame sequences only. Its versions omit some clonotypes, under half of them owing to an unresolved V gene in the studies checked, with the rest unexplained. The sample profile shows 110,000 or so clones; 70% to 85% of them were found once. Roughly 6.5% of the sample is held by the ten biggest clonotypes. Notes on this clone: Its antigen is currently not known. No per-base quality is available; no much larger clone lies one base away.

The TCR was taken from a man younger than 30 in good health. Sequencing was performed on blood.

The DNA sequence is TGTGCTAGTGGTTTGCCGACAGGGGGCGCCGACGGGGAGCTGTTTTTT. It translates as CASGLPTGGADGELFF. The V and J genes are TRBV12-5 and TRBJ2-2; TRBD1 aligns with 10 central bases. The germline V gene supplies CDR1 LGHNT and CDR2 FRNRAP. Here V drops 2 bases and J drops 7 bases, and the junction holds 7 bases not matched to any gene. The CDR3 covers 16 residues, taking in both the cysteine and the phenylalanine. Only CDR3 DNA is held: 48 bases, read in frame from base 1.